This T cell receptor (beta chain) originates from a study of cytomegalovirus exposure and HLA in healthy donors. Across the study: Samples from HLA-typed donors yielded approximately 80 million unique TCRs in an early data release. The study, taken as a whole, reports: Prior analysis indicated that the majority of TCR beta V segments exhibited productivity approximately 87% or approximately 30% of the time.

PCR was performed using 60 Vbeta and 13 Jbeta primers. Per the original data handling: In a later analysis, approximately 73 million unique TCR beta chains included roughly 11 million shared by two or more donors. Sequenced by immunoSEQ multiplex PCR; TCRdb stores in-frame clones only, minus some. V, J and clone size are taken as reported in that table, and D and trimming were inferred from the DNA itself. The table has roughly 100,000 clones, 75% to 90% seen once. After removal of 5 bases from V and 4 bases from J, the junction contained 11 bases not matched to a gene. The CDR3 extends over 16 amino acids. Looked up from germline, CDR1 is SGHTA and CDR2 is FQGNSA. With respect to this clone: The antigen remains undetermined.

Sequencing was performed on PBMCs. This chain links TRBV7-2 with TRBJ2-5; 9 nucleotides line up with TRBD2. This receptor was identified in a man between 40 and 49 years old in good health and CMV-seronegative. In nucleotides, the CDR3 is TGTGCCAGCAGCCCAATTGTAGCGGGGGTAAGAGAGACCCAGTACTTC. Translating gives CASSPIVAGVRETQYF. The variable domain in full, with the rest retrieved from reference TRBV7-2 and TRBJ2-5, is GAGVSQSPSNKVTEKGKDVELRCDPISGHTALYWYRQSLGQGLEFLIYFQGNSAPDKSGLPSDRFSAERTGGSVSTLTIQRTQQEDSAVYLCASSPIVAGVRETQYFGPGTRLLVL.